This T cell receptor (beta chain) comes out of a study of early T cells in non-severe SARS-CoV-2 infection. About the study: The sequenced material was bulk RNA from unsorted whole blood, and its chains were unpaired. Points from the study as a whole: Matching results from VDJdb favored anti-spike CD8 responses, leaving private and CD4 specificities undetected.

This clonotype was detected a few times. Its antigen is currently unknown. Individually, cDNA molecules had unique molecular identifiers attached to them. Via MiXCR, TCRdb re-called the 5' RACE reads, giving one row per CDR3 protein. The repertoire consists of around 50,000 distinct CDR3 sequences, with roughly 12% occurring once and the leading ten covering approximately 9.1%. The V segment lost 4 bases and the J segment 0 bases; nucleotides outside the gene matches: 8. The CDR3 covers 18 residues. This chain connects TRBV12-3 or TRBV12-4 to TRBJ1-6, with 8 bases aligning to TRBD1. The TCR originated in an adult who was a healthcare worker with PCR-confirmed SARS-CoV-2 infection or an uninfected control (not recorded which). What was sequenced was whole blood. DNA for the CDR3: TGTGCCAGCAGTTCACCCGGGACAGGACTCTCCTATAATTCACCCCTCCACTTT. Residues: CASSSPGTGLSYNSPLHF.